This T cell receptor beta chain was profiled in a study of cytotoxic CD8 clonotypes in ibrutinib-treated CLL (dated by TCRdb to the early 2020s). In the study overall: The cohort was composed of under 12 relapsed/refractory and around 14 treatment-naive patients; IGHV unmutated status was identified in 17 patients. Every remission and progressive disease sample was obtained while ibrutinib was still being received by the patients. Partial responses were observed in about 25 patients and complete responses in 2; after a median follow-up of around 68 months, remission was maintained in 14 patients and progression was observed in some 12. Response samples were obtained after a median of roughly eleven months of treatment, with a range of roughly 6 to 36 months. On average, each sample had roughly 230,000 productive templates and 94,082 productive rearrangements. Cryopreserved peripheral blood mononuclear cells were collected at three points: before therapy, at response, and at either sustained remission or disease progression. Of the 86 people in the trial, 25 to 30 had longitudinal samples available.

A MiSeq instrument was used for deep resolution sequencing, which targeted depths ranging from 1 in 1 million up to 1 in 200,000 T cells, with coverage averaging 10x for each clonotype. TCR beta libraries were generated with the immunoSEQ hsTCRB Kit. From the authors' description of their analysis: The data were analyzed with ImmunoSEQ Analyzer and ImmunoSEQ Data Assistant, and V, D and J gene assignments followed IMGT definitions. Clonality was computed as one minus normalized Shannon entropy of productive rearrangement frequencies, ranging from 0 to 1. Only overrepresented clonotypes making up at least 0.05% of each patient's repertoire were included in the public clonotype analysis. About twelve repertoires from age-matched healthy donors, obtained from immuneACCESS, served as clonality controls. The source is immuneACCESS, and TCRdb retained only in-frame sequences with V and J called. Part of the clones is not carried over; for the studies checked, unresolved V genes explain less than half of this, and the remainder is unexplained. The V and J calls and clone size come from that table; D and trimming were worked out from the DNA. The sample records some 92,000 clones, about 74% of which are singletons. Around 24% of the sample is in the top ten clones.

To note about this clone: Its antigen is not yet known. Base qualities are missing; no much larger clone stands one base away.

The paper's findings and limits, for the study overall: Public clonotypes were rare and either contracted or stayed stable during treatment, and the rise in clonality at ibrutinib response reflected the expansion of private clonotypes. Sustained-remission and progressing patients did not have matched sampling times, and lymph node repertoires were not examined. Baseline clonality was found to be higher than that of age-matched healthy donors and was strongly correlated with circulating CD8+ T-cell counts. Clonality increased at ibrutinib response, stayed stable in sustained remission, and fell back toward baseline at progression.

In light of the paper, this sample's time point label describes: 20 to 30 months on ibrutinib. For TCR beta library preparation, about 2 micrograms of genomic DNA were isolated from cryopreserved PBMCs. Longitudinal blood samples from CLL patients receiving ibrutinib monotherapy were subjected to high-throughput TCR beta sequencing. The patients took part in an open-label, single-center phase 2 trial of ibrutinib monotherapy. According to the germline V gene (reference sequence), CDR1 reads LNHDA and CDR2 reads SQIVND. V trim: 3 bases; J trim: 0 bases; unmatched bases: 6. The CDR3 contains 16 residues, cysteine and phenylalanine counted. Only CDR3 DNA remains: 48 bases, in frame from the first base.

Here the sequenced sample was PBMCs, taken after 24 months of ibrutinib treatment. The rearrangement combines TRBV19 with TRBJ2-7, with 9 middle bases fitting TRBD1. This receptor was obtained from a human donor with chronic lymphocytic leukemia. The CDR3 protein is CASSMGTGRSSYEQYF. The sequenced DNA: TGTGCCAGTAGTATGGGGACAGGGAGGAGCTCCTACGAGCAGTACTTC.